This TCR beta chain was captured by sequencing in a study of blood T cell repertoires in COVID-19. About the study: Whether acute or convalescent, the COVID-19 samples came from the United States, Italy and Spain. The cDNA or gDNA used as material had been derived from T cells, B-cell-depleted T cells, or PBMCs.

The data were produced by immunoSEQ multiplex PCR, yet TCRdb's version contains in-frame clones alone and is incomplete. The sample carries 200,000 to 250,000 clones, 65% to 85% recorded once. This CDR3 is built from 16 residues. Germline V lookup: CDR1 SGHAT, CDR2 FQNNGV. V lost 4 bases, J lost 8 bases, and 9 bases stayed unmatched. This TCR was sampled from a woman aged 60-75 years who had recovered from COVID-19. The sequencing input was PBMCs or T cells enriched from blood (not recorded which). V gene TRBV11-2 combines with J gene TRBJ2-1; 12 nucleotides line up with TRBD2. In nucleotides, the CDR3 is TGTGCCAGCAGCTCAAAGACTAGCGGGGGATCCCATGAGCAGTTCTTC. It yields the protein CASSSKTSGGSHEQFF.